This T cell receptor (beta chain) was retrieved from a study of T cell responses to AZD1222 COVID-19 vaccine. Study-wide results and caveats: The repertoires were collected only after the peak T cell response.

V lost 5 bases and J 2 bases, leaving 15 bases between the germline ends. Germline V lookup: CDR1 SEHNR, CDR2 FQNEAQ (reference sequence). CDR3 length equals 16 residues. Sequenced by immunoSEQ multiplex PCR; TCRdb stores in-frame clones only, minus some. This sample yields tens of thousands of clones, of which approximately 90% are seen a single time; 4% to 5% belongs to the top ten. As to this clone: Its matching antigen is unknown.

The chain uses TRBV7-9 and TRBJ1-4; D gene uncertain. Sequences were derived from peripheral blood, sampled on day 0 of AZD1222 vaccination. The receptor was derived from an adult in good health. In DNA form, the CDR3 reads TGTGCCAGCAGCCGACTGAGGGTCGGGACTAATGAAAAACTGTTTTTT. It specifies CASSRLRVGTNEKLFF.